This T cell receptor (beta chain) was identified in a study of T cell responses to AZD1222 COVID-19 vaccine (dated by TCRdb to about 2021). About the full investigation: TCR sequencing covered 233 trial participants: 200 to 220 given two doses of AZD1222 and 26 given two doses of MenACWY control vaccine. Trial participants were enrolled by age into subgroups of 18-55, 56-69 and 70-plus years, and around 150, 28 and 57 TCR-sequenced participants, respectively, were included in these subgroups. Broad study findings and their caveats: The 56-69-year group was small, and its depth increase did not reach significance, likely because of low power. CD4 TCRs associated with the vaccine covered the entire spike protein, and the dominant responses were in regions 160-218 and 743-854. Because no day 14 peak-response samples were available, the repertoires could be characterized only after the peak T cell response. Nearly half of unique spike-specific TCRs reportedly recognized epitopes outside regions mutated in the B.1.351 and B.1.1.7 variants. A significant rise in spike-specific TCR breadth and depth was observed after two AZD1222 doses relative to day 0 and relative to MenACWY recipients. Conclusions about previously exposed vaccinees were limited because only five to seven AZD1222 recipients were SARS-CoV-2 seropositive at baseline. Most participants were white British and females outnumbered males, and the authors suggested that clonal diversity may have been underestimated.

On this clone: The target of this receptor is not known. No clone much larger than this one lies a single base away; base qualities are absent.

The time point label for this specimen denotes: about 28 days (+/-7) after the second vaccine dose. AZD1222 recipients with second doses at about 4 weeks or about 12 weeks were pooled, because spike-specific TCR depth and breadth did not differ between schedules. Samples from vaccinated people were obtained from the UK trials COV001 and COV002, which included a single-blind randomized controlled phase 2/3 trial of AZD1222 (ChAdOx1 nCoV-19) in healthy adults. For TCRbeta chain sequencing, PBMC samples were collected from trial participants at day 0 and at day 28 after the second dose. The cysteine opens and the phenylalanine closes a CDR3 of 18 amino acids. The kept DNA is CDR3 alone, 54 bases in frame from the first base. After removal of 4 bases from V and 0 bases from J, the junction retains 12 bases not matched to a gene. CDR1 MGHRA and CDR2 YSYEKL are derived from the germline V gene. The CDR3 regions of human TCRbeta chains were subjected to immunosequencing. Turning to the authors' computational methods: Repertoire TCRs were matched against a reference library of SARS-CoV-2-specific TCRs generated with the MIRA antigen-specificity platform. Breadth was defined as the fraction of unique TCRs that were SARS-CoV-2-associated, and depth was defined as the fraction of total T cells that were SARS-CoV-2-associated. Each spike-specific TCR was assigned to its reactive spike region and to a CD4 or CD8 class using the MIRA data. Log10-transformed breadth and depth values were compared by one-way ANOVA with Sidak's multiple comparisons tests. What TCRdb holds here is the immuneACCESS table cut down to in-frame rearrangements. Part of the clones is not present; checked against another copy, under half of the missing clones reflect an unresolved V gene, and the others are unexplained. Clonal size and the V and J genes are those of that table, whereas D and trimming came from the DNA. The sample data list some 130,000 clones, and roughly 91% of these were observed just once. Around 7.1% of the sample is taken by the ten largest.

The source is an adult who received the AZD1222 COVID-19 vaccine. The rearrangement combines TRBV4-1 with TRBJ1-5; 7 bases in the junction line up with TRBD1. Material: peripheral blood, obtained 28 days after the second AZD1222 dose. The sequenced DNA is TGCGCCAGCAGCCCTCGGACAGGCGGTCCTTATAGCAATCAGCCCCAGCATTTT. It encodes CASSPRTGGPYSNQPQHF.